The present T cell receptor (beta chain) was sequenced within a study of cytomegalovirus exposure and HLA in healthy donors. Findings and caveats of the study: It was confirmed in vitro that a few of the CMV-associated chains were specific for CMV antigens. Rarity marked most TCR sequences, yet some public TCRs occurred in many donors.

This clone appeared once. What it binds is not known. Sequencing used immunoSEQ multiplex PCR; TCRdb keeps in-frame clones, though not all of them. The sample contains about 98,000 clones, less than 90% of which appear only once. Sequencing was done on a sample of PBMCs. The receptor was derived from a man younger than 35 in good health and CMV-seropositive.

Here the CDR3 DNA reads TGTGCCAGCAGTTACTCGTCGGGGGGCACAGATACGCAGTATTTT. The encoded protein is CASSYSSGGTDTQYF. The J gene is TRBJ2-3, the V gene TRBV6-5, with TRBD2 as a possible D gene (6 bases). Trimming pared 0 bases from V and 1 base from J, leaving 8 bases between. The CDR3 has 15 amino acids. Germline-derived CDR1 and CDR2 are MNHEY and SVGAGI.